Given below is one TCR beta chain in context. Self-reported history from a screening survey and questionnaire set each donor's cohort. The data derive from a study of blood T cell repertoires in COVID-19. V lost 4 bases and J lost 4, with 11 bases in between. The CDR3 runs to 14 residues. CDR1 is MNHEY, CDR2 SMNVEV, per germline (reference sequence). Source study methods: Reference gene primer amplification gave estimated nucleated cell counts. TCRdb's copy holds only in-frame clones and misses some; the assay was immunoSEQ multiplex PCR. The V and J calls and clone size come from that table; D and trimming were worked out from the DNA. The sample lists about 210,000 clones, approximately 88% occurring once.

The chain carries TRBV27 and TRBJ2-1, with D perhaps matching TRBD2 (5 bases). Sequenced input: PBMCs or T cells enriched from blood (not recorded which). This clonotype was obtained from a man aged 18 to 30 with acute COVID-19. This CDR3 is CASSSRGPYNEQFF. The CDR3 region has the DNA TGTGCCAGCAGTTCCCGAGGGCCTTACAATGAGCAGTTCTTC.